This TCR beta chain was obtained from a study of blood T cell repertoires in COVID-19. About the research overall: Material from acute and convalescent COVID-19 was sourced from the United States, Italy and Spain. PBMCs, B-cell-depleted T cells, or T cells were the source of the cDNA or gDNA that made up the material.

V lost 6 bases to trimming and J lost 3 bases, with 15 bases between them. In germline, CDR1 is MNHEY, CDR2 SVGAGI. The CDR3 is 14 residues long. The data were produced by immunoSEQ multiplex PCR, yet TCRdb's version contains in-frame clones alone and is incomplete. This sample has a few hundred thousand clones, with roughly 91% found just once. Living in about two dozen US areas, the participants were between roughly 18 and 95 years of age. Participants' reported clinical history set cohort assignment. The specimen sequenced was PBMCs or T cells enriched from blood (not recorded which). The sequence was obtained from a woman between 18 and 29 years old who had recovered from COVID-19. The chain links TRBV6-5 to TRBJ2-7, with D possibly TRBD1 on 6 matching bases. The CDR3 protein is CASRAPTGYYEQYF. CDR3 nucleotide sequence: TGTGCCAGCAGAGCACCGACAGGTTACTACGAGCAGTACTTC.